The next 22 T cell receptor beta chains were all read from a single sample in a study of T cell changes during pregnancy in multiple sclerosis. Here immunoSEQ multiplex PCR was the method, and the copy in TCRdb shows in-frame clones only, minus some. The sample consists of 35,000 to 55,000 clones, 80% to 95% of them appearing once. Sequencing used CD8+ T cells from peripheral blood mononuclear cells, obtained after pregnancy. These receptors all stem from a female donor with multiple sclerosis, enrolled in a pregnancy study.

The chain couples TRBV2 to TRBJ2-5; 7 bases are a match to TRBD1. Losses at the gene ends were 7 bases for V and 1 base for J; bases not matched to a gene: 3. The CDR3 runs 13 residues. CDR1 and CDR2 (germline): SNHLY, FYNNEI. The chain's CDR3 is CASIWDSQETQYF. In DNA, the CDR3 is TGTGCCAGCATATGGGACAGCCAAGAGACCCAGTACTTC.

The chain carries TRBV2 and TRBJ2-7, with TRBD2 matching over 10 bases. The V gene's germline CDR1 is SNHLY and CDR2 FYNNEI. This CDR3 has 15 amino acids. The V gene end was trimmed by 2 bases and the J gene end by 7 bases; junction bases not matched to a gene: 8. CDR3 coding DNA: TGTGCCAGCAGTGAAAGGCCTAGCGGGAGTGGAGAGCAGTACTTC. Protein product: CASSERPSGSGEQYF.

This chain uses TRBV5-4 with TRBJ1-2; possible D gene TRBD1, 6 bases. CDR3 length equals 13 residues. The germline V gene has CDR1 SGHNT and CDR2 YYREEE (reference sequence). With 0 bases removed from V and 6 bases from J, the gap between germline ends came to 9 bases. DNA of the CDR3: TGTGCCAGCAGCTTGGTCCCAGGGGATGGCTACACCTTC. Its translation: CASSLVPGDGYTF.

CDR3 nucleotides: TGTGCCAGCAGTCCCGGGACAGGGGGATTCGCTGAAGCTTTCTTT. Protein sequence: CASSPGTGGFAEAFF. The rearrangement links TRBV6-1 to TRBJ1-1; the match to TRBD1 covers 11 bases. Germline V lookup: CDR1 MNHNS, CDR2 SASEGT. Trimming took 5 bases from V and 6 from J; bases not matched to a gene: 8. The CDR3 is 15 amino acids.

The J gene is TRBJ1-1, the V gene TRBV29-1; D unclear. V lost 6 bases, J lost 7 bases, and 15 bases lay in between. Germline V gene data show CDR1 as SQVTM and CDR2 as ANQGSEA. The CDR3 covers 12 residues. CDR3 DNA: TGCAGCGTCCCACCTGGTGGAGGTGAAGCTTTCTTT. Its protein product is CSVPPGGGEAFF.

The chain combines TRBV11-2 with TRBJ2-2; a weak D match, TRBD1 (6 bases). V gave up 4 bases and J gave up 1 base, with 16 bases separating them. Germline CDR1 is SGHAT and CDR2 is FQNNGV. The CDR3 length is 17 residues. The CDR3 bases are TGTGCCAGCAGCTCTCATTTACCGGGACAGAACACCGGGGAGCTGTTTTTT. Protein product: CASSSHLPGQNTGELFF.

V gene TRBV28 combines with J gene TRBJ1-1; D perhaps matches TRBD1 (5 bases). Trimming cost V 5 bases and J 1 base, with 8 bases left between them. The CDR3 is made up of 13 amino acids. The germline V gene encodes CDR1 MDHEN and CDR2 SYDVKM. The CDR3 DNA is TGTGCCAGCAGTACCACAGGGAACACTGAAGCTTTCTTT. Its translation: CASSTTGNTEAFF.

V gene TRBV19 combines with J gene TRBJ1-2; D possibly corresponds to TRBD1 (5 bases). The CDR3 runs 12 residues. Per germline, CDR1 LNHDA and CDR2 SQIVND (reference sequence). Trimming took 9 bases from V and 6 from J, leaving 14 bases between them. This CDR3 is CASTRDADGYTF. The CDR3 nucleotides read TGTGCCAGCACCAGGGATGCGGATGGCTACACCTTC.

Only one count was recorded for this clone. This chain joins TRBV28 and TRBJ2-6; TRBD2 is a possible D gene (6 bases). Germline assignment: CDR1 MDHEN and CDR2 SYDVKM. This CDR3 comprises 17 residues. The V end was cut by 8 bases, the J end by 0 bases, with 17 bases between. In DNA, the CDR3 is TGTGCCAGCTCGCCCTGGAGGGCTTCCTCTGGGGCCAACGTCCTGACTTTC. Protein sequence: CASSPWRASSGANVLTF.

The V gene is TRBV10-3, the J gene TRBJ1-2; possibly TRBD1 for D (5 bases). V was trimmed by 3 bases and J by 4 bases, leaving 12 bases between them. The CDR3 extends over 14 amino acids. Germline-derived CDR1 and CDR2 are ENHRY and SYGVKD. The CDR3 DNA reads as TGTGCCATCAGTGAAAGGGGTCCTGGCTATGGCTACACCTTC. Residues: CAISERGPGYGYTF.

The chain is built from TRBV6-5 and TRBJ1-5; 8 positions match TRBD1. J lost 1 base, V lost 6 bases, and 5 bases had no gene match. Germline CDR1 and CDR2: MNHEY and SVGAGI. CDR3 size: 15 residues. The CDR3 coding sequence is TGTGCCAGCAGACTGACAGGGGTGAGCAATCAGCCCCAGCATTTT. It encodes CASRLTGVSNQPQHF.

The chain employs TRBV7-9 and TRBJ2-1; 7 nucleotides match TRBD2. The length of the CDR3 is 16 residues. Trimming removed 4 bases from V and 4 bases from J; junction bases left unmatched: 10. The germline CDR1 and CDR2 sequences are SEHNR and FQNEAQ (reference sequence). CDR3 region: CASSSSGDGTYNEQFF. CDR3 in DNA: TGTGCCAGCAGCTCTAGCGGAGACGGGACTTACAATGAGCAGTTCTTC.

V is TRBV29-1 and J is TRBJ2-5; tentatively, D is TRBD1 (5 bases). The germline V gene encodes CDR1 SQVTM and CDR2 ANQGSEA. V lost 1 base and J lost 0, with 12 bases in between. The CDR3 totals 15 residues. CDR3 DNA sequence: TGCAGCGTTGAAGGGTTTCTCAGGGACCAAGAGACCCAGTACTTC. This encodes CSVEGFLRDQETQYF.

This sequence joins TRBV25-1 and TRBJ1-4; D uncertain. The germline V and J ends were trimmed by 4 bases and 8 bases, with 11 bases remaining between them. The CDR3 has 13 amino acids. Germline values: CDR1 MGHDK, CDR2 SYGVNS. The CDR3 DNA reads as TGTGCCAGCAGTGTCCAACTTTTCGAAAAACTGTTTTTT. Residues: CASSVQLFEKLFF.

The chain links TRBV6-6 to TRBJ1-4, with D perhaps TRBD1 (5 bases). Trimming took 7 bases from V and 4 from J, leaving 10 bases between them. This CDR3 is 13 amino acids long. From germline, CDR1 is MNHNY and CDR2 SVGAGI (reference sequence). The CDR3 coding sequence is TGTGCCAGCACCGGGGGTCTTAATGAAAAACTGTTTTTT. Protein sequence: CASTGGLNEKLFF.

The table lists this clone with a count of one. The chain couples TRBV7-2 to TRBJ1-4; TRBD1 agrees at 8 bases. Germline assignment: CDR1 SGHTA and CDR2 FQGNSA. CDR3 length: 15 residues. Losses at the gene ends were 5 bases for V and 4 bases for J; bases not matched to a gene: 6. The CDR3 region is CASSAQGALNEKLFF. CDR3 coding DNA: TGTGCCAGCAGCGCGCAGGGGGCGCTTAATGAAAAACTGTTTTTT. Combining the CDR3 with reference TRBV7-2 and TRBJ1-4 gives the whole variable domain GAGVSQSPSNKVTEKGKDVELRCDPISGHTALYWYRQSLGQGLEFLIYFQGNSAPDKSGLPSDRFSAERTGGSVSTLTIQRTQQEDSAVYLCASSAQGALNEKLFFGSGTQLSVL.

This clone was observed once. The V call is TRBV5-1, the J call TRBJ2-5; no definite D call. Trimming removed 1 base from V and 1 base from J, with 11 bases in between. CDR1 is SGHRS and CDR2 is YFSETQ in the germline V gene. This CDR3 has 15 amino acids. In DNA form, the CDR3 reads TGCGCCAGCAGCTTGCGCTCAGGCGTCCAAGAGACCCAGTACTTC. Amino acid sequence: CASSLRSGVQETQYF.

The chain links TRBV29-1 to TRBJ2-1; D is ambiguous. The germline V gene encodes CDR1 SQVTM and CDR2 ANQGSEA. The length of the CDR3 is 14 residues. Trimming pared 0 bases from V and 7 bases from J, leaving 13 bases between. In nucleotides, the CDR3 is TGCAGCGTTGAAGATCGTGTCAGTGAAAATGAGCAGTTCTTC. It translates to CSVEDRVSENEQFF.

The V gene is TRBV7-9, the J gene TRBJ1-5; TRBD1 aligns across 8 bases. From germline, CDR1 is SEHNR and CDR2 FQNEAQ (reference sequence). The CDR3 sequence is 14 residues long. V dropped 5 bases and J dropped 5; count of bases not matched to a gene: 5. The CDR3 DNA reads TGTGCCAGCAGCACAGAGACAGGGGATCAGCCCCAGCATTTT. Protein product: CASSTETGDQPQHF.

The rearrangement uses TRBV27 and TRBJ1-1, with TRBD1 as a possible D gene (5 bases). Between the trimmed V and J ends, which lost 4 bases and 5 bases, there was a span of 14 bases. This CDR3 has 14 amino acids. Germline CDR1 is MNHEY and CDR2 is SMNVEV (reference sequence). This chain's CDR3 is CASSSLGGLTEAFF. The CDR3 DNA is TGTGCCAGCAGTTCCCTTGGGGGGTTGACTGAAGCTTTCTTT.

The V call is TRBV27, the J call TRBJ2-7; 11 nucleotides line up with TRBD1. CDR3 length: 14 amino acids. CDR1 is MNHEY and CDR2 is SMNVEV in the germline V gene (reference sequence). After removal of 5 bases from V and 3 bases from J, the junction contained 3 bases not matched to a gene. The CDR3 DNA is TGTGCCAGCAGTCCCGGGACAGGGGGCTACGAGCAGTACTTC. Residues: CASSPGTGGYEQYF.

The J gene is TRBJ1-4, the V gene TRBV6-1; D uncertain. V lost 8 bases, J lost 7 bases, and 17 bases lay in between. The V gene's germline CDR1 is MNHNS and CDR2 SASEGT. The CDR3 loop spans 14 amino acids. CDR3 sequence reads: CASRLGDEGEKLFF. The CDR3 nucleotides read TGTGCCAGCCGGCTAGGAGACGAGGGTGAAAAACTGTTTTTT.